The 26 T cell receptor beta chains below were found in one sample sequenced in a study of cytomegalovirus exposure and HLA in healthy donors. A multiplex PCR was run with 60 Vbeta primers and 13 Jbeta primers. Sequencing was performed with immunoSEQ multiplex PCR; in TCRdb, only in-frame clones are kept and a portion is missing. This sample has 70,000 to 90,000 clones; approximately 70% occur once, and the top ten carry over 4.5%. Sequenced sample: PBMCs. These receptors all come from a man in his sixties in good health and CMV-seropositive.

The chain combines TRBV7-8 with TRBJ2-5; 9 nucleotides agree with TRBD1. The J call is doubtful: the DNA matches TRBJ2-7 better. Germline CDR1 and CDR2: SGHVS and FQNEAQ. The CDR3 contains 14 residues. DNA of the CDR3: TGTGCCAGCAGATCGGGACAGGGTGGGTACGAGCAGTACTTC. Translation gives CASRSGQGGYEQYF.

The chain employs TRBV6-5 and TRBJ1-6, with D uncertain. CDR3 length equals 14 residues. Between the trimmed V and J ends, which lost 2 bases and 10 bases, there was a span of 12 bases. Germline CDR1 is MNHEY and CDR2 is SVGAGI. DNA for the CDR3: TGTGCCAGCAGTTACCGCCATCGGGAGTCACCCCTCCACTTT. Translation: CASSYRHRESPLHF.

V is TRBV28 and J is TRBJ2-2, with unresolved D. The V end was cut by 2 bases, the J end by 1 base, with 5 bases between. CDR1 is MDHEN and CDR2 is SYDVKM in the germline V gene. The CDR3 is 14 residues long. The CDR3 sequence: CASSLAGNTGELFF. The CDR3 DNA is TGTGCCAGCAGTTTAGCAGGGAACACCGGGGAGCTGTTTTTT.

The chain joins TRBV10-3 to TRBJ2-7; D is perhaps TRBD2 (6 bases). V was shortened by 0 bases and J by 3 bases, with 12 bases between the two germline ends. This CDR3 spans 15 amino acids. CDR1 and CDR2 (germline): ENHRY, SYGVKD. The CDR3 DNA sequence: TGTGCCATCAGTGAGTCCCCAGGAGGGGACTACGAGCAGTACTTC. Translated: CAISESPGGDYEQYF.

The chain employs TRBV5-1 and TRBJ1-1; TRBD1 matches 7 bases. The CDR3 runs to 13 residues. Germline loops: CDR1 SGHRS, CDR2 YFSETQ. Unmatched junction bases numbered 4, after V lost 7 bases and J lost 1 base. In DNA form, the CDR3 reads TGCGCCAGCCGCCGACAGGGGAACACTGAAGCTTTCTTT. Residues: CASRRQGNTEAFF.

The V gene is TRBV7-2, the J gene TRBJ2-7, with 9 bases matching TRBD1. CDR3 length equals 14 residues. V trimming: 5 bases; J trimming: 2 bases; junction bases outside the gene matches: 4. Germline lookup yields CDR1 SGHTA and CDR2 FQGNSA. The CDR3 sequence is CASSLRDRAYEQYF. In nucleotides, the CDR3 is TGTGCCAGCAGCCTCCGGGACAGGGCCTACGAGCAGTACTTC.

The chain links TRBV5-1 to TRBJ1-1; D unclear. Trimming removed 4 bases at V and 4 bases at J, with 17 bases between. The CDR3 is 15 residues long. Germline lookup yields CDR1 SGHRS and CDR2 YFSETQ. The CDR3 DNA sequence: TGCGCCAGCAGCCCCTCCGGAGGTGAAGGCACTGAAGCTTTCTTT. It specifies CASSPSGGEGTEAFF.

This chain connects TRBV19 to TRBJ1-2; 7 bases map to TRBD1. The CDR3 runs to 12 residues. Germline V lookup: CDR1 LNHDA, CDR2 SQIVND (reference sequence). The ends lost 8 bases at V and 4 bases at J; junction bases unmatched: 4. The CDR3 loop is CASEGAGYGYTF. CDR3 DNA sequence: TGTGCCAGTGAGGGGGCTGGCTATGGCTACACCTTC.

The chain links TRBV9 to TRBJ2-1; 7 bases line up with TRBD2. Germline loops: CDR1 SGDLS, CDR2 YYNGEE. This CDR3 spans 15 amino acids. With V trimmed by 3 bases and J by 7 bases, 10 bases remained unmatched. This CDR3 is CASSALRGNRNEQFF. Written as DNA, the CDR3 is TGTGCCAGCAGCGCACTGCGGGGGAATAGGAATGAGCAGTTCTTC.

V usage is TRBV9 and J usage is TRBJ1-1; D is perhaps TRBD1 (5 bases). The CDR3 is made up of 16 amino acids. The germline V and J ends were trimmed by 3 bases and 3 bases, with 18 bases remaining between them. CDR1 and CDR2 from the germline V gene are SGDLS and YYNGEE. The CDR3 loop reads CASSASWGVGYTEAFF. DNA of the CDR3: TGTGCCAGCAGCGCCTCCTGGGGGGTGGGGTACACTGAAGCTTTCTTT.

In this sample, this clone turned up a few times. The CDR3 region is CASSVKPDTEAFF. The CDR3 nucleotides are TGTGCCAGCAGCGTTAAACCGGACACTGAAGCTTTCTTT. V usage is TRBV9 and J usage is TRBJ1-1; no definite D call. Germline CDR1 and CDR2: SGDLS and YYNGEE. Deletions cut 2 bases from V and 3 bases from J, with 8 bases between. The CDR3 spans 13 residues.

This chain connects TRBV27 to TRBJ2-7, with 7 positions matching TRBD1. Germline-derived CDR1 and CDR2 are MNHEY and SMNVEV (reference sequence). J was trimmed by 2 bases and V by 2 bases; bases with no gene match: 9. The length of the CDR3 is 16 residues. This CDR3 reads CASSLIGTAIPYEQYF. The CDR3 nucleotides are TGTGCCAGCAGTTTAATTGGGACAGCAATACCCTACGAGCAGTACTTC.

This sequence joins TRBV11-2 and TRBJ2-1, with 8 positions matching TRBD2. The junction had 11 bases not matched to a gene; V was cut back by 8 bases and J by 5 bases. This CDR3 spans 15 amino acids. CDR1 and CDR2 (germline): SGHAT, FQNNGV. CDR3 sequence: CASGTSGSVNNEQFF. Written as DNA, the CDR3 is TGTGCCAGCGGTACGAGCGGGAGTGTTAACAATGAGCAGTTCTTC. Supplemented by reference TRBV11-2 and TRBJ2-1, the full variable domain reads EAGVAQSPRYKIIEKRQSVAFWCNPISGHATLYWYQQILGQGPKLLIQFQNNGVVDDSQLPKDRFSAERLKGVDSTLKIQPAKLEDSAVYLCASGTSGSVNNEQFFGPGTRLTVL.

The chain links TRBV5-1 to TRBJ2-7; 9 nucleotides align to TRBD1. CDR1 is SGHRS, CDR2 YFSETQ, per germline. Unmatched junction bases numbered 4, after V lost 1 base and J lost 2 bases. This CDR3 region has 15 residues. Written as DNA, the CDR3 is TGCGCCAGCAGCTTGCTGGGACAGGGAGCCTACGAGCAGTACTTC. Translated: CASSLLGQGAYEQYF.

This chain uses TRBV19 with TRBJ2-3; TRBD1 aligns across 7 bases. The ends lost 5 bases at V and 5 bases at J; junction bases unmatched: 4. The germline CDR1 and CDR2 sequences are LNHDA and SQIVND (reference sequence). The CDR3 is 13 amino acids. The CDR3 sequence is CASSAYRGDTQYF. The CDR3 DNA reads as TGTGCCAGTAGTGCGTACAGGGGAGATACGCAGTATTTT.

The chain has TRBV5-6 and TRBJ1-3; D is ambiguous. The CDR3 has 14 residues. The V end was cut by 0 bases, the J end by 4 bases, with 8 bases between. The germline V gene encodes CDR1 SGHDT and CDR2 YYEEEE. In nucleotides, the CDR3 is TGTGCCAGCAGCTTGGGTTATCCGGGAAACACCATATATTTT. Residues: CASSLGYPGNTIYF.

The CDR3 spells CASNPGQGYNEQFF. The CDR3 coding sequence is TGTGCCAGTAACCCGGGACAGGGGTACAATGAGCAGTTCTTC. The chain combines TRBV19 with TRBJ2-1; 10 bases align to TRBD1. The V gene's germline CDR1 is LNHDA and CDR2 SQIVND (reference sequence). V shed 7 bases, J shed 4 bases, and the junction held 4 bases outside the gene matches. The CDR3 runs to 14 residues.

The CDR3 is CASSRGLAGGPPTGELFF. For the CDR3, the DNA is TGTGCCAGCAGCCGGGGACTAGCGGGAGGGCCACCCACCGGGGAGCTGTTTTTT. The chain combines TRBV11-2 with TRBJ2-2, with 16 bases matching TRBD2. In germline, CDR1 is SGHAT, CDR2 FQNNGV. The length of the CDR3 is 18 residues. Trimming took 5 bases from V and 4 from J; bases not matched to a gene: 7.

The chain joins TRBV19 to TRBJ1-3, with TRBD1 matching over 9 bases. The trim removed 5 bases at V and 5 bases at J, leaving 7 bases unmatched. The CDR3 runs to 15 residues. Germline CDR1 reads LNHDA; CDR2 reads SQIVND (reference sequence). The CDR3 loop is CASSAGTGNRNTIYF. CDR3 nucleotide sequence: TGTGCCAGTAGTGCCGGGACAGGGAACAGAAACACCATATATTTT. Together with reference TRBV19 and TRBJ1-3, the CDR3 gives the full variable domain: DGGITQSPKYLFRKEGQNVTLSCEQNLNHDAMYWYRQDPGQGLRLIYYSQIVNDFQKGDIAEGYSVSREKKESFPLTVTSAQKNPTAFYLCASSAGTGNRNTIYFGEGSWLTVV.

The rearrangement links TRBV4-2 to TRBJ2-7, with a weak D call TRBD2 (5 bases). Germline V gene data show CDR1 as LGHNA and CDR2 as YNFKEQ. Trimming took 7 bases from V and 1 from J, leaving 11 bases between them. The CDR3 is made up of 13 amino acids. CDR3 loop: CASTLSGSYEQYF. The CDR3 region has the DNA TGTGCCAGCACCCTATCGGGGTCCTACGAGCAGTACTTC.

A few counts support this clone. The chain carries TRBV30 and TRBJ1-4; perhaps TRBD1 as D (5 bases). Germline CDR1 is GTSNPN and CDR2 is SVGIG (reference sequence). The CDR3 loop spans 13 amino acids. The V and J ends lost 7 bases and 3 bases respectively, with 12 bases between them. The CDR3 reads CAFAQDANEKLFF. CDR3 bases: TGTGCCTTCGCACAGGACGCTAATGAAAAACTGTTTTTT.

Written as DNA, the CDR3 is TGTGCCAGCAGTTCGTCCGAAATCAGGGAAAAACTGTTTTTT. This translates into CASSSSEIREKLFF. V gene TRBV28 combines with J gene TRBJ1-4; unclear D gene. The germline V and J ends were trimmed by 4 bases and 8 bases, with 14 bases remaining between them. The CDR3 loop spans 14 amino acids. Germline V CDR1 and CDR2: MDHEN, SYDVKM.

The chain uses TRBV7-9 and TRBJ1-2; weak D call: TRBD1 (5 bases). Germline V CDR1 and CDR2: SEHNR, FQNEAQ (reference sequence). With 1 base removed from V and 8 bases from J, the gap between germline ends came to 17 bases. The CDR3 is 15 amino acids. Here the CDR3 DNA reads TGTGCCAGCAGCTTAGAAATTCAGGGAGGGAACGGCTACACCTTC. This encodes CASSLEIQGGNGYTF.

V and J are TRBV9 and TRBJ2-3, with D tentatively TRBD2 (7 bases). CDR1 is SGDLS and CDR2 is YYNGEE in the germline V gene. CDR3 length: 16 amino acids. The germline V and J ends were trimmed by 4 bases and 1 base, with 16 bases remaining between them. The CDR3 nucleotides read TGTGCCAGCAGCACGGGGAGGGGGGAGGGCACAGATACGCAGTATTTT. It yields the protein CASSTGRGEGTDTQYF.

The chain has TRBV6-1 and TRBJ2-2, with 9 nucleotides matching TRBD1. Losses at the gene ends were 7 bases for V and 7 bases for J; bases not matched to a gene: 10. This CDR3 region has 15 residues. Germline values: CDR1 MNHNS, CDR2 SASEGT. CDR3 DNA sequence: TGTGCCAGCACCTGGGACAGGGTAATGGTCGGGGAGCTGTTTTTT. Its protein is CASTWDRVMVGELFF.

This clone was recorded a few times. The genes are TRBV7-8 and TRBJ1-1, with unresolved D. Germline V CDR1 and CDR2: SGHVS, FQNEAQ. CDR3 size: 14 residues. Trimming left V 0 bases short and J 4 bases short, with 9 bases between. DNA of the CDR3: TGTGCCAGCAGCTTAGCGTCCGGGATCACTGAAGCTTTCTTT. Its protein is CASSLASGITEAFF.